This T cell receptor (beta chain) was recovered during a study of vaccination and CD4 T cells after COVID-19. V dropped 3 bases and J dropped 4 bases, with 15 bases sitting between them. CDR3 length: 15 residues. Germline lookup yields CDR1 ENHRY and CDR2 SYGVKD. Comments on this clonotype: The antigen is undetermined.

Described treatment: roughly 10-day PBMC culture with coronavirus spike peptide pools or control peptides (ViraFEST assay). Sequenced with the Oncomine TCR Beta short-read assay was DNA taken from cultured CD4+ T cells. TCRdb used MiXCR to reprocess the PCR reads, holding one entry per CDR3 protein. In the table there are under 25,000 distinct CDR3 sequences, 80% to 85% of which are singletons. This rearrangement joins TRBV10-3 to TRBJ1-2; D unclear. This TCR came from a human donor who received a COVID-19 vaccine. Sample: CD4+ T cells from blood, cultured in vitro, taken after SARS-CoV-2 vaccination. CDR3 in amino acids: CAISDPRGSPYGYTF. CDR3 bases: TGTGCCATCAGTGACCCCCGCGGTAGCCCCTATGGCTACACCTTC.